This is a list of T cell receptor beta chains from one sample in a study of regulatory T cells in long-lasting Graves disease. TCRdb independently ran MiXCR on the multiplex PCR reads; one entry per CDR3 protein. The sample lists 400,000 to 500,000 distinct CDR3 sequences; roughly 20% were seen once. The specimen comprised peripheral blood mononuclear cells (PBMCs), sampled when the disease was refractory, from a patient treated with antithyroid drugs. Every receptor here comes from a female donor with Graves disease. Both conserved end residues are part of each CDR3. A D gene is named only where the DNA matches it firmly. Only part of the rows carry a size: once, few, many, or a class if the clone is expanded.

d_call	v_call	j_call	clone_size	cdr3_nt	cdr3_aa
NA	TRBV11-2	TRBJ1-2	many	TGTGCCAGCAGCTCTGTCGGAGGGTGGTATGGCTACACCTTC	CASSSVGGWYGYTF
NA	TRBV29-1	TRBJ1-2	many	TGCAGCGTTGTGAAGGGAAATGGCTACACCTTC	CSVVKGNGYTF
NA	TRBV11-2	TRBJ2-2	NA	TGTGCCAGCAGCCAAGGGCGGGGGACAGGTACCGCCGGGGAGCTGTTTTTT	CASSQGRGTGTAGELFF
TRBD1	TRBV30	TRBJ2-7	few	TGTGCCTGCAACAGGGGCCCTTACGAGCAGTACTTC	CACNRGPYEQYF
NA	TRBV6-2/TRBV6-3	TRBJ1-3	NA	TGTGCCAGCAGTTACGATCTCTCTGGAAACACCATATATTTT	CASSYDLSGNTIYF
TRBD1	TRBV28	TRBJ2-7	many	TGTGCCAGCAGCGTGACAGGGGGCAATCGCGAGCAGTACTTC	CASSVTGGNREQYF
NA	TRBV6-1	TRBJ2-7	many	TGTGCCAGCGTCGGGCTAGCGAATACCTACGAGCAGTACTTC	CASVGLANTYEQYF
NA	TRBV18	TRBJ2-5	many	TGTGCCAGCTCTGGAAACAGGGCAGAAGAGACCCAGTACTTC	CASSGNRAEETQYF
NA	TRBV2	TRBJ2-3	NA	TGTGCCAACAAAGACAGCACTAGCACAGATACGCAGTATTTT	CANKDSTSTDTQYF
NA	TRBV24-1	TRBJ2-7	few	TGTGCCACCAGTGACCCGGCGACCCAACACTACGAGCAGTACTTC	CATSDPATQHYEQYF
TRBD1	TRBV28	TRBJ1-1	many	TGTGCCAGCAGTTTAAACGCCTCTCCCCCGGACAGGGGGCCTACTGAAGCTTTCTTT	CASSLNASPPDRGPTEAFF
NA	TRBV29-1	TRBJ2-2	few	TGCAGCGTTGGGGAGGTCGGGGAGCTGTTTTTT	CSVGEVGELFF
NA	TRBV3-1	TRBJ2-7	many	TGTGCCAGCAGCCAAGACTGGCGCTACGAGCAGTACTTC	CASSQDWRYEQYF
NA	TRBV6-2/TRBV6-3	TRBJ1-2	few	TGTGCCAGCAGTGGCGGGGGGCAGGGGCGCGACTATGGCTACACCTTC	CASSGGGQGRDYGYTF
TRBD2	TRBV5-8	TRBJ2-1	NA	TGTGCCAGCAGCTTGGCCGCGGGAGTGGGATACAATGAGCAGTTCTTC	CASSLAAGVGYNEQFF
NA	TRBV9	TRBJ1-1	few	TGTGCCAGCAGCGTAGGACAGCAGAACACTGAAGCTTTCTTT	CASSVGQQNTEAFF
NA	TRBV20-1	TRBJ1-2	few	TGCAGTGCTAGGATGCAGGGCTCGGGTGGCTACACCTTC	CSARMQGSGGYTF
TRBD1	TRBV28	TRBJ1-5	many	TGTGCCAGCAGTCCAACAAACAGGGGGCTCAATCAGCCCCAGCATTTT	CASSPTNRGLNQPQHF
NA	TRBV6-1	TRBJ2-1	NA	TGTGCCAGCAGTCCCGGGGCGAACTACAATGAGCAGTTCTTC	CASSPGANYNEQFF
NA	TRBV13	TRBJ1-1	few	TGTGCCAGCAGCTTAGGGGAGCCGACCACTGAAGCTTTCTTT	CASSLGEPTTEAFF
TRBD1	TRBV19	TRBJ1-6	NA	TGTGCCAGTGGGACAGGACAAAGGGCCTATAATTCACCCCTCCACTTT	CASGTGQRAYNSPLHF
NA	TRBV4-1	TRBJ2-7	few	TGCGCCAGCAGCCAAGAGGGGTGGGACTACGAGCAGTACTTC	CASSQEGWDYEQYF
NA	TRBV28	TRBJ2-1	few	TGTGCCAGCAGTTTTGTGGCGGGACACGACTCCTACAATGAGCAGTTCTTC	CASSFVAGHDSYNEQFF
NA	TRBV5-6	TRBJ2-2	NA	TGTGCCAGCAGCTTATGGGGAGGCGGGCTGTTTTTT	CASSLWGGGLFF
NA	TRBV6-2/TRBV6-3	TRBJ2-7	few	TGTGCCAGCAGTTACTACCCCCAGGGTTACGAGCAGTACTTC	CASSYYPQGYEQYF
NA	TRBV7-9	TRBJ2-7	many	TGTGCCAGCAGCGAATCCGGAGCCTACGAGCAGTACTTC	CASSESGAYEQYF
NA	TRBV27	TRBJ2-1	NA	TGTGCCAGCAGTCGAGGAGGCTCCTACAATGAGCAGTTCTTC	CASSRGGSYNEQFF
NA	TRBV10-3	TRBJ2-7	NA	TGTGCCATCAGCCGGACAGAGCTACGCGAGCAGTACTTC	CAISRTELREQYF
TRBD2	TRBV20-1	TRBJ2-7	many	TGCAGTGCTACCGACTTAGGGAGGGGAGGATACGAGCAGTACTTC	CSATDLGRGGYEQYF
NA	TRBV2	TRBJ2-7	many	TGTGCCAGCAGTGGGACGGAGCACCTTAGGTACTTC	CASSGTEHLRYF
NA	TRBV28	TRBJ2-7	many	TGTGCCAGCAGTTTAGAAGGAGGACAGATCTACGAGCAGTACTTC	CASSLEGGQIYEQYF
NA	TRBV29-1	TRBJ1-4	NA	TGCAGCGTTGTAGTCTCAATCGGGGGCTTGAGTGAAAAACTGTTTTTT	CSVVVSIGGLSEKLFF
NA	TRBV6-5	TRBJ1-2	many	TGTGCCAGCAGTTATTCCGGGGATCGGAACTATGGCTACACCTTC	CASSYSGDRNYGYTF
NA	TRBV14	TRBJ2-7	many	TGTGCCAGCAGTTTGGGAGTACCGGGCGAGCAGTACTTC	CASSLGVPGEQYF
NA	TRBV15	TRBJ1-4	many	TGTGCCACCAGCACCGACCCAAACGGTGGTGAAAAACTGTTTTTT	CATSTDPNGGEKLFF
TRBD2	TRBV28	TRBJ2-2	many	TGTGCCAGCAGTCATAGCGGGAGGGCCAACACCGGGGAGCTGTTTTTT	CASSHSGRANTGELFF
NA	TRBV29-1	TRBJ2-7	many	TGCAGCGTTGAAGATGATAACTTGGCCTACGAGCAGTACTTC	CSVEDDNLAYEQYF
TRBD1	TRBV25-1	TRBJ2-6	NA	TGTGCCAGCAGTGAAACAGGGGGTTGGAGCTCTGGGGCCAACGTCCTGACTTTC	CASSETGGWSSGANVLTF
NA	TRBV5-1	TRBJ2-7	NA	TGCGCCAGCAGCTTGGAGGTGATACCCTACGAGCAGTACTTC	CASSLEVIPYEQYF
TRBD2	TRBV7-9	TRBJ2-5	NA	TGTGCCAGCAGCCCTGTGTTGGGCGGGAGGAAGAAAGAGACCCAGTACTTC	CASSPVLGGRKKETQYF